This entry features one T cell receptor (beta chain) sequence. The record originates from a study of neoadjuvant anti-PD-1 for oral cavity cancer. TCRdb keeps only in-frame clones here, not all; method: immunoSEQ multiplex PCR. The profile covers fewer than 35,000 clones, with 85% to 90% appearing a single time and 3.5% taken by the ten largest. Trimming took 1 base from V and 3 from J, leaving 21 bases between them. In germline, CDR1 is MNHNS, CDR2 SASEGT. This CDR3 has 18 amino acids. The TCR sequence derives from a person between 35 and 79 years old with oral cavity squamous cell carcinoma. The V and J genes are TRBV6-1 and TRBJ1-1, with D possibly TRBD1 on 5 matching bases. Source: PBMCs, taken before nivolumab (anti-PD-1) treatment. CDR3 bases: TGTGCCAGCAGTGAAGGTTTGCCCAGGGCCTATAGGGACACTGAAGCTTTCTTT. Translating it yields CASSEGLPRAYRDTEAFF.